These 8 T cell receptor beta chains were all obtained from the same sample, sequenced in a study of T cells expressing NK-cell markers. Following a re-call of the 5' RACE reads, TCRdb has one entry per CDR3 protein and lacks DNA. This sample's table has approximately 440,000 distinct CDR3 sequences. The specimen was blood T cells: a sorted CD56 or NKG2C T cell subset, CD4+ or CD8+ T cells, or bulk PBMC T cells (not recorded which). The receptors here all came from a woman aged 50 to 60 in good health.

The CDR3: CATSRSTGTGEETQYF. The genes are TRBV15 and TRBJ2-5; TCRdb's assignment of TRBD1 cannot be checked, as there is no DNA. CDR3 length: 16 amino acids. CDR1 and CDR2 from the germline V gene are LNHNV and YYDKDF (reference sequence).

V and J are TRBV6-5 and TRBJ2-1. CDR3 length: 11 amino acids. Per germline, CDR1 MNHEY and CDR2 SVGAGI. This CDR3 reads CASTSGVEQFF.

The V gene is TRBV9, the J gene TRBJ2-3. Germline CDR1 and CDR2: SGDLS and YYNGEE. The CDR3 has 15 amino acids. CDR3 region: CASSGLRASTDTQYF.

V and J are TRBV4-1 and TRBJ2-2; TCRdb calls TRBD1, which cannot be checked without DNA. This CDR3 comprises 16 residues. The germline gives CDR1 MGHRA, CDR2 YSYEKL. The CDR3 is CASSHLSIQGTGELFF.

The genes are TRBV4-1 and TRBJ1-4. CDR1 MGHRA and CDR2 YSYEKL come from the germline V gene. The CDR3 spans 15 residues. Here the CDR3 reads CASSQEPGGREKLFF.

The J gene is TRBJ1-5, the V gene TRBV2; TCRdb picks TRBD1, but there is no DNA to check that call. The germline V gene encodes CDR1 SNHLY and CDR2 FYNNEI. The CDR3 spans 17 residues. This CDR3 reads CASSGDTSLFSNQPQHF.

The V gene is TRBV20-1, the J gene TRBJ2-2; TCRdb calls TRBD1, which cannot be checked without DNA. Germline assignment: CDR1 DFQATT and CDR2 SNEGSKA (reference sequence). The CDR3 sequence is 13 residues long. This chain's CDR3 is CSAGGENTGELFF.

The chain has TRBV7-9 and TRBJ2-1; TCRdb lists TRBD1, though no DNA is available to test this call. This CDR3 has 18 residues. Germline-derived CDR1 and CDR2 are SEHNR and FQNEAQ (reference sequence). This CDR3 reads CASSERGWGGPSYNEQFF.